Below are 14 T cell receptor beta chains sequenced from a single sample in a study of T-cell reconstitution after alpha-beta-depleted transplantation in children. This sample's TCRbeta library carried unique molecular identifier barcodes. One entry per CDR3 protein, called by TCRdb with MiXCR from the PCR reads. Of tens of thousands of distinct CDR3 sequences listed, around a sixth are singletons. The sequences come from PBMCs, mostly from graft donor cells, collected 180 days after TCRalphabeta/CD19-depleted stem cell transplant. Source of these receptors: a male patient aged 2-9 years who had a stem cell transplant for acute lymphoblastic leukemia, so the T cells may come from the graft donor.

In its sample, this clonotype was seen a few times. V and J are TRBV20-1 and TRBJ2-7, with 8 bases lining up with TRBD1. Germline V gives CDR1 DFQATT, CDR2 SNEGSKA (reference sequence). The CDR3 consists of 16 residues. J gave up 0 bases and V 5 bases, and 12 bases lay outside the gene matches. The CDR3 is CSAEGYPGQDSYEQYF. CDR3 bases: TGCAGTGCTGAGGGGTATCCGGGACAGGACTCCTACGAGCAGTACTTC.

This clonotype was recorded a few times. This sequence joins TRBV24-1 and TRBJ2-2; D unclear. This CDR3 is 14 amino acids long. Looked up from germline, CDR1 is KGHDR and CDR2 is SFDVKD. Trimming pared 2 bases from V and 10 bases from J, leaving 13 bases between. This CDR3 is CATSDWREAPELFF. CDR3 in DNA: TGTGCCACCAGTGATTGGCGCGAGGCCCCGGAGCTGTTTTTT.

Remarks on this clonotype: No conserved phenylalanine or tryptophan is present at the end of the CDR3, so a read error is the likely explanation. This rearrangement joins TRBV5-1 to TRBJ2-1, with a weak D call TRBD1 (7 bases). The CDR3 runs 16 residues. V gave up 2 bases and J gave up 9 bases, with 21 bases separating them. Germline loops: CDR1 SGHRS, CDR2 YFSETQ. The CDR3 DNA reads TGCGCCAGCAGCTTCGGCCCGATGGGGCAGGGGGGTGAGCAGTTCCTC. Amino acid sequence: CASSFGPMGQGGEQFL.

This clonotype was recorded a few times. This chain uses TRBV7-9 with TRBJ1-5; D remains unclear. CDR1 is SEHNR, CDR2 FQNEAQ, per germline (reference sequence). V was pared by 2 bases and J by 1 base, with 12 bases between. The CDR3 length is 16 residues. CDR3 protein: CASSLHYPGSNQPQHF. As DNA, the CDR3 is TGTGCCAGCAGCTTACATTACCCAGGCAGCAATCAGCCCCAGCATTTT.

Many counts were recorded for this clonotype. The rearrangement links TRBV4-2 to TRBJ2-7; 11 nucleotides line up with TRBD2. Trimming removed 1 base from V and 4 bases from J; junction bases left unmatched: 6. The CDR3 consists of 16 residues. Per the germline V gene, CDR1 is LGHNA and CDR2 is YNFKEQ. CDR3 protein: CASSQGGVAGGYEQYF. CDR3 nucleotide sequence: TGTGCCAGCAGCCAAGGGGGGGTAGCGGGGGGGTACGAGCAGTACTTC.

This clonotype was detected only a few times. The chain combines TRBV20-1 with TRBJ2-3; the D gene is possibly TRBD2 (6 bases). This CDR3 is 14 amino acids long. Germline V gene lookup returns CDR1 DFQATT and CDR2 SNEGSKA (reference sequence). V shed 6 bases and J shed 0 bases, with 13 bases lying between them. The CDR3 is CSARRTTSTDTQYF. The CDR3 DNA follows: TGCAGTGCGCGTAGGACTACTAGCACAGATACGCAGTATTTT.

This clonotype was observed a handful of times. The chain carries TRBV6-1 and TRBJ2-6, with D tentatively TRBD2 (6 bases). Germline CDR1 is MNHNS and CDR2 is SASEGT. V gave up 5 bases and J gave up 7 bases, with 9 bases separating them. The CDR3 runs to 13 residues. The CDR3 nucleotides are TGTGCCAGCAGTCAGGCGGGAGCCAACGTCCTGACTTTC. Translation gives CASSQAGANVLTF.

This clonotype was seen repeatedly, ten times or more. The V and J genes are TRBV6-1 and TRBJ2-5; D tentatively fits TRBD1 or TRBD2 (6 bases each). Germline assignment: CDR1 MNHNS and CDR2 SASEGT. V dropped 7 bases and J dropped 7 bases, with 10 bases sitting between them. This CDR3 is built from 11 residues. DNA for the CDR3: TGTGCCAGCACCGGAGGGGGGACCCAGTACTTC. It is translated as CASTGGGTQYF.

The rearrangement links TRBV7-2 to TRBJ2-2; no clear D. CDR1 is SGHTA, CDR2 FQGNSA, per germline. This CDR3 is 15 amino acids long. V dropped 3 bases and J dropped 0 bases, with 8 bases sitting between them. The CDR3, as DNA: TGTGCCAGCAGCTTTTACGCCTCGAACACCGGGGAGCTGTTTTTT. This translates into CASSFYASNTGELFF.

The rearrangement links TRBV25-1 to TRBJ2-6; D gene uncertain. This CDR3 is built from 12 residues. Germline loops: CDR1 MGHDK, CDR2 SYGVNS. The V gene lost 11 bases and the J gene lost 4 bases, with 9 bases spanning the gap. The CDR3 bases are TGTGCCCCAACCCCCGGGGCCAACGTCCTGACTTTC. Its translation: CAPTPGANVLTF. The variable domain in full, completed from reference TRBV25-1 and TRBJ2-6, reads EADIYQTPRYLVIGTGKKITLECSQTMGHDKMYWYQQDPGMELHLIHYSYGVNSTEKGDLSSESTVSRIRTEHFPLTLESARPSHTSQYLCAPTPGANVLTFGAGSRLTVL.

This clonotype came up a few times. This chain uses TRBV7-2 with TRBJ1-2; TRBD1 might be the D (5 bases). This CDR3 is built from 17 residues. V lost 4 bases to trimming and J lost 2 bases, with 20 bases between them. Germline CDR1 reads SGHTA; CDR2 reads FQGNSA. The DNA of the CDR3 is TGTGCCAGCAGCTCCTGGGCTGACAGTTCTTTAAACTATGGCTACACCTTC. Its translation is CASSSWADSSLNYGYTF.

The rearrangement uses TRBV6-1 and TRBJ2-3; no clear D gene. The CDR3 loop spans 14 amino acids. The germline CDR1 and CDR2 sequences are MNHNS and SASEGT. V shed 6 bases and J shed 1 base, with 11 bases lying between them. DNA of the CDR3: TGTGCCAGCAGCCCCATTGAGGGCACAGATACGCAGTATTTT. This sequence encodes CASSPIEGTDTQYF.

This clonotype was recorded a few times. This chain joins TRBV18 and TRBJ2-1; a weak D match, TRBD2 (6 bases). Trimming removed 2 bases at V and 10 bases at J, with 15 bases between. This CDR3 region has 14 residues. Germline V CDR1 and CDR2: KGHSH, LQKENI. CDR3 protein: CASSPGRWEEEQFF. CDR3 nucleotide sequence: TGTGCCAGCTCACCAGGTCGCTGGGAGGAAGAGCAGTTCTTC.

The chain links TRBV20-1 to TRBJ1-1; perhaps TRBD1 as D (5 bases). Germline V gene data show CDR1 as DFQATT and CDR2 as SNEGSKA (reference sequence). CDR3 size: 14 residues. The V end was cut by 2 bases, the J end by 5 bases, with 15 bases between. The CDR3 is CSARIPRVGTEAFF. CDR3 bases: TGCAGTGCTAGAATACCCAGGGTAGGGACTGAAGCTTTCTTT.